Each of the 30 T cell receptor beta chains below was sequenced from the same sample in a study of Graves' ophthalmopathy and Graves' hyperthyroidism. RNA transcripts were the source from which TCR beta CDR3 regions were amplified. Investigators did first-round RT-PCR with HTBI primers, then second-round multiplex PCR. TCRdb called the multiplex PCR reads again in MiXCR, with one record for every CDR3 protein. Altogether fewer than 400,000 distinct CDR3 sequences are present, around 17% being singletons, with the ten largest covering about 1.6%. The sample taken for sequencing was peripheral blood. All receptors come from a woman aged 18-29 years with Graves' ophthalmopathy.

This clonotype was seen at least ten times. A read error may produce the germline difference seen at one junction end. V and J are TRBV6-1 and TRBJ2-7; D might be TRBD2 (5 bases). Germline CDR1 reads MNHNS; CDR2 reads SASEGT. This CDR3 spans 13 amino acids. The CDR3 region is CASREGRGYEQYF. In DNA form, the CDR3 reads TGTGCCAGCAGGGAAGGGCGAGGGTACGAGCAGTACTTC.

A few counts support this clonotype. This chain uses TRBV12-3 or TRBV12-4 with TRBJ1-2; D possibly corresponds to TRBD1 (5 bases). Deletions cut 7 bases from V and 8 bases from J, with 17 bases between. CDR3 length equals 13 residues. The CDR3 DNA reads TGTGCCAGCACCTTGGGGGGACTGGAGGGCTACACCTTC. As protein: CASTLGGLEGYTF.

The genes are TRBV11-2 and TRBJ2-7; weak D call: TRBD2 (6 bases). The CDR3 runs to 16 residues. The germline V and J ends were trimmed by 4 bases and 0 bases, with 16 bases remaining between them. The germline CDR1 and CDR2 sequences are SGHAT and FQNNGV. In DNA form, the CDR3 reads TGTGCCAGCAGCTCGCCGGGACTGAGAAGCTCCTACGAGCAGTACTTC. Translated: CASSSPGLRSSYEQYF.

This clonotype was observed at least ten times. The rearrangement links TRBV7-2 to TRBJ2-7; TRBD2 aligns across 9 bases. Looked up from germline, CDR1 is SGHTA and CDR2 is FQGNSA. This CDR3 has 16 amino acids. Losses at the gene ends were 5 bases for V and 1 base for J; bases not matched to a gene: 9. The CDR3 here is CASSAGGGLASYEQYF. DNA for the CDR3: TGTGCCAGCAGCGCGGGGGGGGGACTAGCATCCTACGAGCAGTACTTC.

In this sample, this clonotype turned up many times. The V call is TRBV15, the J call TRBJ1-1; unclear D gene. Trimming took off 0 bases at V and 0 bases at J, with 17 bases between the two ends. Germline lookup yields CDR1 LNHNV and CDR2 YYDKDF (reference sequence). The CDR3 has 18 amino acids. The CDR3 is CATSRDFLLNFMNTEAFF. The CDR3, as DNA: TGTGCCACCAGCAGAGATTTTTTGCTGAATTTCATGAACACTGAAGCTTTCTTT.

This clonotype has a count of ten or more. The V call is TRBV27, the J call TRBJ1-6; D remains ambiguous. V was clipped by 3 bases and J by 5 bases, with 11 bases between them. CDR3 size: 15 residues. Germline assignment: CDR1 MNHEY and CDR2 SMNVEV (reference sequence). The chain's CDR3 is CASSFRTGNNSPLHF. The CDR3 nucleotides read TGTGCCAGCAGTTTTAGGACCGGGAATAATTCACCCCTCCACTTT.

This clonotype was seen more than once but under ten times. This sequence joins TRBV3-1 and TRBJ2-7; 9 bases are a match to TRBD2. From germline, CDR1 is LGHDT and CDR2 YNNKEL (reference sequence). V was clipped by 0 bases and J by 4 bases; unmatched bases: 4. The CDR3 spans 15 residues. The CDR3 DNA is TGTGCCAGCAGCCAAGAAGCGGGAGGAATTTACGAGCAGTACTTC. Translation: CASSQEAGGIYEQYF.

There are many counts of this clonotype. The V gene is TRBV28, the J gene TRBJ2-5; no reliable D call. CDR3 length: 12 amino acids. The V and J ends lost 4 bases and 5 bases respectively, with 8 bases between them. The germline V gene encodes CDR1 MDHEN and CDR2 SYDVKM. The CDR3 loop reads CASSSFKETQYF. CDR3 bases: TGTGCCAGCAGTTCCTTCAAGGAGACCCAGTACTTC.

This clonotype was detected ten times or more. The J gene is TRBJ2-1, the V gene TRBV12-3 or TRBV12-4; 13 bases fit TRBD2. The length of the CDR3 is 18 residues. After removal of 6 bases from V and 6 bases from J, the junction contained 14 bases not matched to a gene. The CDR3 is CASSLRPGLAGPGNEQFF. The CDR3 DNA reads TGTGCCAGCAGCCTTCGACCGGGACTAGCGGGACCGGGCAATGAGCAGTTCTTC.

The rearrangement uses TRBV6-2 or TRBV6-3 and TRBJ2-5; possibly TRBD1 for D (6 bases). Between the trimmed V and J ends, which lost 6 bases and 1 base, there was a span of 15 bases. This CDR3 spans 15 amino acids. Germline V CDR1 and CDR2: MNHEY, SVGEGT. The CDR3: CASSPGQSTQETQYF. CDR3 nucleotides: TGTGCCAGCAGCCCCGGACAGTCGACCCAAGAGACCCAGTACTTC.

The sample holds a few counts of this clonotype. The V gene is TRBV30, the J gene TRBJ2-5, with TRBD2 matching 12 bases. The CDR3 is 16 residues long. Trimming at V came to 2 bases and at J to 5 bases, leaving 9 bases not matched to a gene. CDR1 GTSNPN and CDR2 SVGIG come from the germline V gene (reference sequence). In DNA, the CDR3 is TGTGCCTGGAGTTTACTAGCGGGAGGTCAGATGGAGACCCAGTACTTC. Translation: CAWSLLAGGQMETQYF.

This clonotype was counted at least ten times. The chain joins TRBV12-3 or TRBV12-4 to TRBJ1-5; TRBD1 is a possible D gene (6 bases). V was clipped by 8 bases and J by 2 bases, with 10 bases between them. This CDR3 region has 13 residues. The CDR3: CASQGHGNQPQHF. The DNA for the CDR3 is TGTGCCAGCCAGGGACACGGCAATCAGCCCCAGCATTTT.

The V gene is TRBV19, the J gene TRBJ2-7; D remains ambiguous. This CDR3 contains 13 residues. V lost 1 base and J 6 bases, leaving 10 bases between the germline ends. The germline V gene has CDR1 LNHDA and CDR2 SQIVND (reference sequence). Here the CDR3 reads CASSIGPWVEQYF. Written as DNA, the CDR3 is TGTGCCAGTAGTATAGGACCCTGGGTCGAGCAGTACTTC.

This clonotype was detected ten times or more. This chain joins TRBV11-2 and TRBJ2-7; the match to TRBD2 covers 9 bases. CDR3 length: 15 residues. V was pared by 6 bases and J by 7 bases, with 13 bases of the junction left unmatched. Germline-derived CDR1 and CDR2 are SGHAT and FQNNGV. CDR3 protein: CASREGTSLMYEQYF. The CDR3 bases are TGTGCCAGCAGGGAAGGGACTAGCTTAATGTATGAGCAGTACTTC.

This clonotype came up many times. It may be a read error: a sequence one base away is much more abundant. This is likely a read error, given that the CDR3 carries no conserved phenylalanine or tryptophan at its end. This chain connects TRBV15 to TRBJ2-5; D remains unclear. CDR3 length: 13 residues. Trimming took off 2 bases at V and 5 bases at J, with 9 bases between the two ends. Germline CDR1 is LNHNV and CDR2 is YYDKDF (reference sequence). In nucleotides, the CDR3 is TGTGCCACCAGCAGATCAGGCTTGGAGACCCAGTACCTC. Translated, it gives CATSRSGLETQYL.

The chain recombines TRBV7-3 with TRBJ1-2; D may be TRBD1 (6 bases). This CDR3 spans 14 amino acids. Germline V gene lookup returns CDR1 SGHTA and CDR2 FQGTGA. The germline V and J ends were trimmed by 2 bases and 2 bases, with 9 bases remaining between them. As DNA, the CDR3 is TGTGCCAGCAGCTTAGGGGGCTTCAACTATGGCTACACCTTC. It specifies CASSLGGFNYGYTF.

This clonotype has ten or more counts. V gene TRBV27 combines with J gene TRBJ2-7; D is undetermined. CDR1 and CDR2 from the germline V gene are MNHEY and SMNVEV (reference sequence). Between the trimmed V and J ends, which lost 1 base and 6 bases, there was a span of 7 bases. The CDR3 sequence is 12 residues long. The CDR3 nucleotides are TGTGCCAGCAGTTTATACGGCCTCGAGCAGTACTTC. Translation: CASSLYGLEQYF.

Ten or more counts support this clonotype. The chain carries TRBV4-2 and TRBJ2-5; 13 positions agree with TRBD2. After removal of 4 bases from V and 0 bases from J, the junction contained 5 bases not matched to a gene. The CDR3 totals 17 residues. Germline V gives CDR1 LGHNA, CDR2 YNFKEQ. The CDR3 DNA is TGTGCCAGCAGCCCCGGGACTAGCGGGAAGTACCAAGAGACCCAGTACTTC. This gives the protein CASSPGTSGKYQETQYF.

Ten or more counts support this clonotype. A junction end diverges from the germline sequence, so it may reflect a read error. The chain is built from TRBV10-1 and TRBJ1-2; possible D gene TRBD1, 6 bases. The CDR3 has 13 amino acids. The germline V gene has CDR1 WNHNN and CDR2 SYGVQD (reference sequence). DNA of the CDR3: TGCGCCAGCAGCATGGCCCCACAGGGCCCCATAGCCTTC. This gives the protein CASSMAPQGPIAF.

The chain joins TRBV30 to TRBJ1-1; D gene uncertain. The CDR3 spans 12 residues. The germline gives CDR1 GTSNPN, CDR2 SVGIG (reference sequence). Trimming stripped 4 bases from V and 5 bases from J, with 11 bases between. The CDR3 is CAWNPGRTEAFF. The CDR3 DNA sequence: TGTGCCTGGAACCCGGGAAGGACTGAAGCTTTCTTT.

Many counts were recorded for this clonotype. This chain links TRBV7-3 with TRBJ1-1, with TRBD1 matching 8 bases. Looked up from germline, CDR1 is SGHTA and CDR2 is FQGTGA. J lost 5 bases, V lost 0 bases, and 2 bases had no gene match. CDR3 length equals 14 residues. For the CDR3, the DNA is TGTGCCAGCAGCTTAACCGACAGGGGAACTGAAGCTTTCTTT. This gives the protein CASSLTDRGTEAFF. Combining the CDR3 with reference TRBV7-3 and TRBJ1-1 gives the whole variable domain GAGVSQTPSNKVTEKGKYVELRCDPISGHTALYWYRQSLGQGPEFLIYFQGTGAADDSGLPNDRFFAVRPEGSVSTLKIQRTERGDSAVYLCASSLTDRGTEAFFGQGTRLTVV.

This clonotype was counted at least ten times. This rearrangement joins TRBV7-2 to TRBJ1-1; 7 positions match TRBD1. The CDR3 runs to 13 residues. Trimming at V came to 5 bases and at J to 10 bases, leaving 10 bases not matched to a gene. Germline values: CDR1 SGHTA, CDR2 FQGNSA. The CDR3 DNA is TGTGCCAGCAGCCGTGACAGGGTGGTAACAGCTTTCTTT. The encoded protein is CASSRDRVVTAFF.

This clonotype has at least ten counts. The rearrangement links TRBV9 to TRBJ2-5, with D hard to call. Germline V gene sequence: CDR1 SGDLS, CDR2 YYNGEE. The CDR3 runs 14 residues. Trimming took 4 bases from V and 4 from J, leaving 14 bases between them. The CDR3 DNA is TGTGCCAGCAGCCCCCGGCAGGTCCGAGAGACCCAGTACTTC. Its translation: CASSPRQVRETQYF.

At least ten counts were recorded for this clonotype. The chain has TRBV6-2 or TRBV6-3 and TRBJ1-2; D remains unclear. Germline CDR1 is MNHEY and CDR2 is SVGEGT. The CDR3 runs to 13 residues. Trimming stripped 0 bases from V and 4 bases from J, with 6 bases between. The CDR3 nucleotides read TGTGCCAGCAGTTACTCCGGGATCTATGGCTACACCTTC. Its translation: CASSYSGIYGYTF.

This clonotype occurred many times. The J gene is TRBJ2-2, the V gene TRBV5-1; 9 nucleotides agree with TRBD2. Germline-derived CDR1 and CDR2 are SGHRS and YFSETQ. The V segment lost 5 bases and the J segment 4 bases; nucleotides outside the gene matches: 12. This CDR3 is 17 amino acids long. CDR3 bases: TGCGCCAGCAGTGGCGGGAGGGGAACGAGGTTCACCGGGGAGCTGTTTTTT. It codes for CASSGGRGTRFTGELFF.

The rearrangement uses TRBV12-3 or TRBV12-4 and TRBJ2-2, with D possibly called TRBD1 or TRBD2 (5 bases each). This CDR3 comprises 15 residues. Trimming left V 6 bases short and J 5 bases short, with 16 bases between. The CDR3 DNA reads TGTGCCAGCAGAGCGGAGCCGGGACCGACCGGGGAGCTGTTTTTT. Translating it yields CASRAEPGPTGELFF.

Ten or more counts support this clonotype. The chain recombines TRBV6-5 with TRBJ1-5; possibly TRBD1 for D (5 bases). The germline V and J ends were trimmed by 3 bases and 5 bases, with 11 bases remaining between them. CDR3 size: 14 residues. Germline CDR1 MNHEY, CDR2 SVGAGI. The CDR3 DNA reads as TGTGCCAGCAGTTATCTATCGACAGATCAGCCCCAGCATTTT. Encoded protein: CASSYLSTDQPQHF.

This clonotype was detected ten times or more. The J gene is TRBJ2-7, the V gene TRBV7-2; D unclear. The CDR3 consists of 11 residues. The germline V gene has CDR1 SGHTA and CDR2 FQGNSA. Trimming removed 1 base from V and 6 bases from J, with 4 bases in between. Written as DNA, the CDR3 is TGTGCCAGCAGCTTAGTCGGCGAGCAGTACTTC. It specifies CASSLVGEQYF.

The sample holds many counts of this clonotype. This chain joins TRBV7-8 and TRBJ2-7; no definite D call. Per germline, CDR1 SGHVS and CDR2 FQNEAQ. This CDR3 region has 11 residues. Trimming removed 4 bases from V and 7 bases from J, with 8 bases in between. DNA for the CDR3: TGTGCCAGCAGCTCCCTCGGGGAGCAGTACTTC. It codes for CASSSLGEQYF. The full variable domain, with the rest looked up from reference TRBV7-8 and TRBJ2-7, is GAGVSQSPRYKVAKRGQDVALRCDPISGHVSLFWYQQALGQGPEFLTYFQNEAQLDKSGLPSDRFFAERPEGSVSTLKIQRTQQEDSAVYLCASSSLGEQYFGPGTRLTVT.

This clonotype came up many times. CDR3 region: CAWSTLRGTEQYF. The CDR3 coding sequence is TGTGCCTGGAGTACACTTCGAGGGACCGAGCAGTACTTC. V gene TRBV30 combines with J gene TRBJ2-7; either TRBD1 or TRBD2 may supply D (5 bases each). CDR1 and CDR2 (germline): GTSNPN, SVGIG (reference sequence). This CDR3 has 13 residues. V gave up 2 bases and J gave up 6 bases, with 14 bases separating them.